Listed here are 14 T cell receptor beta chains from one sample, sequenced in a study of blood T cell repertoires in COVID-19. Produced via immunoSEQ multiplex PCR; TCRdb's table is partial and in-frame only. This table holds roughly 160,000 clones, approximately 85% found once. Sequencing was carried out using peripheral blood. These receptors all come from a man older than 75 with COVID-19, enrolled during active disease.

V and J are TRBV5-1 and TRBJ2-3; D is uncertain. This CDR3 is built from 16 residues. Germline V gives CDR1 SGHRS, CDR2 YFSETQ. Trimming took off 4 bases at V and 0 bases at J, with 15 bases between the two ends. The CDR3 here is CASSRSPARSTDTQYF. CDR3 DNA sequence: TGCGCCAGCAGCCGCTCCCCGGCTAGGAGCACAGATACGCAGTATTTT.

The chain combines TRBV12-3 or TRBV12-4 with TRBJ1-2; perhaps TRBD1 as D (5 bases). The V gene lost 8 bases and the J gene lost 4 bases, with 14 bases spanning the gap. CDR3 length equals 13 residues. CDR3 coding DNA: TGTGCCAGCTCCGGGGGAAGGGTCTATGGCTACACCTTC. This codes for CASSGGRVYGYTF.

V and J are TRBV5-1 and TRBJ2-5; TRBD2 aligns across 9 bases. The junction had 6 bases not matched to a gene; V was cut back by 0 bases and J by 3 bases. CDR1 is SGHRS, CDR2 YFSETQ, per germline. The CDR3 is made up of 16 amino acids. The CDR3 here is CASSLVAGANKETQYF. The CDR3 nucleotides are TGCGCCAGCAGCTTGGTAGCGGGGGCAAATAAAGAGACCCAGTACTTC.

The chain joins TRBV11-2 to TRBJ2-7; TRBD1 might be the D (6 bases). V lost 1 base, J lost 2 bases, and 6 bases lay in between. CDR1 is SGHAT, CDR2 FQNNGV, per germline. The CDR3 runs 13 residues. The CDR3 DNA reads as TGTGCCAGCAGCTTAGGGGGGCCCTACGAGCAGTACTTC. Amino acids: CASSLGGPYEQYF.

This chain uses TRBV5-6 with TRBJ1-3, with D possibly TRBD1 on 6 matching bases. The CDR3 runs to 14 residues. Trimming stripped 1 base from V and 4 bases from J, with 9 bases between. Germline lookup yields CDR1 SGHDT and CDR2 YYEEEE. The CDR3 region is CASSLTGKGNTIYF. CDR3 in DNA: TGTGCCAGCAGCTTGACAGGGAAAGGAAACACCATATATTTT. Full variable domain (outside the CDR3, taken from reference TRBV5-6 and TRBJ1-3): DAGVTQSPTHLIKTRGQQVTLRCSPKSGHDTVSWYQQALGQGPQFIFQYYEEEERQRGNFPDRFSGHQFPNYSSELNVNALLLGDSALYLCASSLTGKGNTIYFGEGSWLTVV.

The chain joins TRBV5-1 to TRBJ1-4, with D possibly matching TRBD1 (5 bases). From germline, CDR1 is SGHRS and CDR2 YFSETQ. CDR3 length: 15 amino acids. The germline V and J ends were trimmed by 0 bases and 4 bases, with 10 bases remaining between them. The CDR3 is CASSLVGANNEKLFF. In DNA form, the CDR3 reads TGCGCCAGCAGCTTGGTAGGGGCCAATAATGAAAAACTGTTTTTT.

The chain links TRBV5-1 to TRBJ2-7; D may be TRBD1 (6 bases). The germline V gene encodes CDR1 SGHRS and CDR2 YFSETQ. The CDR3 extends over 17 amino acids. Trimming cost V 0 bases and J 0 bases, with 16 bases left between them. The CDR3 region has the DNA TGCGCCAGCAGCTTGGTCGGCAGGGGCGTACTCTCCTACGAGCAGTACTTC. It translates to CASSLVGRGVLSYEQYF.

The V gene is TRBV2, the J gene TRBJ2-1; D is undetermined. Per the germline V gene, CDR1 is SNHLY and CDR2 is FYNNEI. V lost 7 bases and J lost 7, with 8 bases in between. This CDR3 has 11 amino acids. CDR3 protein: CASTYDNEQFF. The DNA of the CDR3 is TGTGCCAGCACCTACGATAATGAGCAGTTCTTC.

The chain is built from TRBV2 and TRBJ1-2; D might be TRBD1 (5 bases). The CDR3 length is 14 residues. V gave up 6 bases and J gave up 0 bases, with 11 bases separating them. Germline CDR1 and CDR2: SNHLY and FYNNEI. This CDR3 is CASRISRANYGYTF. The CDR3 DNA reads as TGTGCCAGCAGAATTTCCAGGGCTAACTATGGCTACACCTTC.

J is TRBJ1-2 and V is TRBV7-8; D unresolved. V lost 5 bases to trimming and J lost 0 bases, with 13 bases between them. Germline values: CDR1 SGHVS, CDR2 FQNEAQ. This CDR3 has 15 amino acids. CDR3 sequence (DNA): TGTGCCAGCAGCCAGGCGGCAGAATCTAACTATGGCTACACCTTC. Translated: CASSQAAESNYGYTF.

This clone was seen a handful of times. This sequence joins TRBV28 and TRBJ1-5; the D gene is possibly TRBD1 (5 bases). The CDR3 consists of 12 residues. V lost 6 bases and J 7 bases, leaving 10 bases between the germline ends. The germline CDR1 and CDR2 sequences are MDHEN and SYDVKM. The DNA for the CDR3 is TGTGCCAGCAGCCTTGGGGGGCAGCCCCAGCATTTT. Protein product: CASSLGGQPQHF.

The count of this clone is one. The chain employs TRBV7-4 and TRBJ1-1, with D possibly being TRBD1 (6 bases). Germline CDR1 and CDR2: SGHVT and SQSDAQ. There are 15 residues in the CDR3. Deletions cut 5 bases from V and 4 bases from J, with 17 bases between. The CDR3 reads CASSMFQGRCTEAFF. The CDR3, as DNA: TGTGCCAGCAGCATGTTTCAGGGGCGTTGCACTGAAGCTTTCTTT. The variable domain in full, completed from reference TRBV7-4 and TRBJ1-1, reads GAGVSQSPRYKVAKRGRDVALRCDSISGHVTLYWYRQTLGQGSEVLTYSQSDAQRDKSGRPSGRFSAERPERSVSTLKIQRTEQGDSAVYLCASSMFQGRCTEAFFGQGTRLTVV.

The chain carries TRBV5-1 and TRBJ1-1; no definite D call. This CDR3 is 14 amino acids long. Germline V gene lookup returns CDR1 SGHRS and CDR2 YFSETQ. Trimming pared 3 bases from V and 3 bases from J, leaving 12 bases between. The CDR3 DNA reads TGCGCCAGCAGCTCGAGAGGGCTAGACACTGAAGCTTTCTTT. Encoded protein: CASSSRGLDTEAFF.

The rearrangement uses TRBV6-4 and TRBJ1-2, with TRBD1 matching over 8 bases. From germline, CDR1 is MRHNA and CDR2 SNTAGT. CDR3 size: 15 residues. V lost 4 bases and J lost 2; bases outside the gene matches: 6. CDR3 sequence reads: CASSATPGGNYGYTF. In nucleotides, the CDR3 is TGTGCCAGCAGTGCTACTCCAGGGGGCAACTATGGCTACACCTTC.